Listed below are T cell receptor beta chains from one sample, sequenced in a study of T-cell reconstitution after alpha-beta-depleted transplantation in children. TCRdb analysed the PCR reads with MiXCR anew, one entry per CDR3 protein. The table includes 150,000 to 200,000 distinct CDR3 sequences, approximately 6.6% detected once. The input for sequencing was PBMCs from the stem cell graft donor, taken from the stem cell graft. The receptors were sampled from a human donor who donated a stem cell graft to a child with Wiskott-Aldrich syndrome. CDR3s leave out the opening cysteine and the closing phenylalanine or tryptophan.

v_gene: TRBV20-1
j_gene: TRBJ1-5
CDR3aa: SARKGQDQPQH

v_gene: TRBV12-3/TRBV12-4
j_gene: TRBJ2-7
CDR3aa: ASSFGHEQY

v_gene: TRBV28
j_gene: TRBJ2-7
CDR3aa: ASSRRLPYEQY

v_gene: TRBV3-1
j_gene: TRBJ2-7
CDR3aa: ASSQSSGEQY

v_gene: TRBV7-2
j_gene: TRBJ1-4
CDR3aa: ASNDPGEKLF

v_gene: TRBV7-2
j_gene: TRBJ2-7
CDR3aa: ASSLAGQRYEQY

v_gene: TRBV18
j_gene: TRBJ2-1
CDR3aa: ASSPALYNEQF

v_gene: TRBV2
j_gene: TRBJ2-7
CDR3aa: AISTRRYEQY

v_gene: TRBV20-1
j_gene: TRBJ1-2
CDR3aa: SARDDRNYGYT

v_gene: TRBV10-3
j_gene: TRBJ2-7
CDR3aa: AISGSGDLPKHEQY

v_gene: TRBV2
j_gene: TRBJ2-7
CDR3aa: ASSGAGFSYEQY

v_gene: TRBV5-1
j_gene: TRBJ2-1
CDR3aa: ASSPPGHEQF